This TCR beta chain was obtained from a study of T cells after somatic rescue of genetic block. Profiling relied on immunoSEQ multiplex PCR, and the TCRdb table lists in-frame clones only, not all of them. The sample has roughly 65,000 clones; 85% to 95% are singletons. The CDR3 consists of 22 residues. The germline V gene encodes CDR1 SGHRS and CDR2 YFSETQ. V trimming: 0 bases; J trimming: 0 bases; junction bases outside the gene matches: 15. The chain has TRBV5-1 and TRBJ2-4; 13 bases align to TRBD2. Sequenced: peripheral blood mononuclear cells (PBMCs). This clonotype originated in a man in his forties or fifties. The CDR3 spells CASSLALQTSGRTSVAKNIQYF. CDR3 DNA: TGCGCCAGCAGCTTGGCCCTCCAGACTAGCGGGAGGACGAGCGTAGCCAAAAACATTCAGTACTTC.